This entry describes one T cell receptor (beta chain). Its antigen remains unidentified. The data derive from a study of shared clonotypes between healthy human individuals. General study findings and limits: Between a handful of donors, naive CD4 clonotypes were shared at a level of about 5%.

The CDR3 consists of 15 residues. Germline CDR1 SNHLY, CDR2 FYNNEI. V was pared by 6 bases and J by 6 bases, with 19 bases between. Assay: immunoSEQ multiplex PCR; the TCRdb copy retains only in-frame clones and omits some. The sample lists around 2.1 million clones; approximately 94% were seen once. This clonotype originated in a man between 18 and 35 years old in good health. Sequenced input: naive CD4+ T cells sorted from blood. Subset: CD45RA+ positively selected. J is TRBJ2-3 and V is TRBV2; the D gene is possibly TRBD1 (5 bases). The CDR3 protein is CASSVRGPSGDTQYF. The CDR3, as DNA: TGTGCCAGCAGCGTTAGGGGCCCCTCGGGTGATACGCAGTATTTT. Drawing the rest from reference TRBV2 and TRBJ2-3, the complete variable domain is EPEVTQTPSHQVTQMGQEVILRCVPISNHLYFYWYRQILGQKVEFLVSFYNNEISEKSEIFDDQFSVERPDGSNFTLKIRSTKLEDSAMYFCASSVRGPSGDTQYFGPGTRLTVL.